Listed below are T cell receptor beta chains from one sample, sequenced in a study of blood T cell repertoires in COVID-19. The data were produced by immunoSEQ multiplex PCR, yet TCRdb's version contains in-frame clones alone and is incomplete. The sample gives over 250,000 clones, approximately 83% of which show up once; approximately 11% is in the top ten. Sequencing was performed on peripheral blood. These receptor sequences come from a woman aged 70 to 79 with acute or convalescent COVID-19. CDR3s include the opening cysteine and the closing phenylalanine or tryptophan. A D gene is named only where the DNA matches it firmly. Clone size appears in some rows only: once, few, many, or a class for an expanded clone.

NA	NA	13	TRBJ1-1	TRBV19	TGTGCCAGTAGTATCAAGCGGAACACTGAAGCTTTCTTT	CASSIKRNTEAFF
few	NA	14	TRBJ1-6	TRBV2	TGTGCCAGCAGCAGGGATCTCCTTAATTCACCCCTCCACTTT	CASSRDLLNSPLHF
NA	NA	12	TRBJ2-1	TRBV6-5	TGTGCCAGCAGCCGCGGATCCGATGAGCAGTTCTTC	CASSRGSDEQFF
NA	NA	12	TRBJ1-3	TRBV2	TGTGCCAGCAGTGACCAAGGAAACACCATATATTTT	CASSDQGNTIYF
NA	NA	13	TRBJ1-5	TRBV9	TGTGCCAGCAGCGTAGCTGTCCATCAGCCCCAGCATTTT	CASSVAVHQPQHF
NA	NA	13	TRBJ1-1	TRBV3-1/TRBV3-2	TGTGCCAGCAGCCAAGTTGGAACAGCTGAAGCTTTCTTT	CASSQVGTAEAFF
once	NA	13	TRBJ2-3	TRBV3-1/TRBV3-2	TGTGCCAGCAGCCCCACAGTAACCTCGACGCAGTATTTT	CASSPTVTSTQYF
few	TRBD1	16	TRBJ1-3	TRBV6-5	TGTGCCAGCAGTTCTCCCCGAGGGGGCATTGGAAACACCATATATTTT	CASSSPRGGIGNTIYF
NA	NA	14	TRBJ1-1	TRBV6-5	TGTGCCAGCAGTTACCTCGCACAGGGTCGCGTAGCTTTCTTT	CASSYLAQGRVAFF
NA	NA	14	TRBJ2-2	TRBV7-9	TGTGCCAGCAGCTTAGCGAACGGGTACAGGGAGCTGTTTTTT	CASSLANGYRELFF
NA	NA	12	TRBJ1-2	TRBV5-1	TGCGCCAGCAGCTCAGGGTCGCGAGGCTACACCTTC	CASSSGSRGYTF
NA	TRBD1	15	TRBJ1-4	TRBV6-1	TGTGCCAGCAGTGAAGGACAGGGATTTAATGAAAAACTGTTTTTT	CASSEGQGFNEKLFF
NA	NA	18	TRBJ1-4	TRBV19	TGTGCCAGTAGTGCAAACCGGGACACAATCCCAACTAATGAAAAACTGTTTTTT	CASSANRDTIPTNEKLFF
once	TRBD1	14	TRBJ2-7	TRBV28	TGTGCCAGCAGTAAGCCGGGACAGGGTGGGGTGCAGTACTTC	CASSKPGQGGVQYF
few	NA	13	TRBJ2-5	TRBV5-6	TGTGCCAGCAGCTGGGGAGAACAAGAGACCCAGTACTTC	CASSWGEQETQYF
NA	TRBD1	17	TRBJ1-4	TRBV4-1	TGCGCCAGCAGCCCAACCTATGACAGGGCCCAGGGCGAAAAACTGTTTTTT	CASSPTYDRAQGEKLFF
many	TRBD1	16	TRBJ1-2	TRBV5-4	TGTGCCAGCAGATATGGACAGGGGACAGCTAACTATGGCTACACCTTC	CASRYGQGTANYGYTF
few	TRBD1	15	TRBJ2-2	TRBV3-1/TRBV3-2	TGTGCCAGCAGCCGGGACAGCTCGAACACCGGGGAGCTGTTTTTT	CASSRDSSNTGELFF
NA	TRBD2	14	TRBJ2-7	TRBV19	TGTGCCAGTAGTATCGGGGGGACCTTCTACGAGCAGTACTTC	CASSIGGTFYEQYF
NA	NA	15	TRBJ1-3	TRBV6-5	TGTGCCAGCAGCCTCCGGCCTGGGAGTGGAAACACCATATATTTT	CASSLRPGSGNTIYF
NA	TRBD2	13	TRBJ2-3	TRBV11-1	TGTGCCAGCAGCTTAGACTCGGGAGGTACGCAGTATTTT	CASSLDSGGTQYF
NA	NA	16	TRBJ2-1	TRBV15	TGTGCCACCAGCAGAGTTCGGGGATCGATTTACAATGAGCAGTTCTTC	CATSRVRGSIYNEQFF
few	NA	10	TRBJ2-5	TRBV20-1	TGCAGTGCCTCAAGGGGGACCCAGTACTTC	CSASRGTQYF
NA	NA	11	TRBJ2-5	TRBV5-8	TGTGCCAGCAGCTTGGTAAAGACCCAGTACTTC	CASSLVKTQYF
once	NA	17	TRBJ2-6	TRBV11-3	TGTGCCAGCAGCTTAGTCGGGGGTTCGCCTGGGGCCAACGTCCTGACTTTC	CASSLVGGSPGANVLTF
NA	NA	15	TRBJ1-4	TRBV5-1	TGCGCCAGCAGCCCTCGAGGGAAGGCCAATGAAAAACTGTTTTTT	CASSPRGKANEKLFF
NA	TRBD1	15	TRBJ1-5	TRBV6-5	TGTGCCAGCAGTTACCCCGGACAGGGAGATCAGCCCCAGCATTTT	CASSYPGQGDQPQHF
NA	NA	14	TRBJ2-3	TRBV6-5	TGTGCCAGCAGACCGTCGAGGGTCACTGATACGCAGTATTTT	CASRPSRVTDTQYF
once	NA	13	TRBJ2-3	TRBV19	TGTGCCACCAGGGGCCCCCGGACAGATACGCAGTATTTT	CATRGPRTDTQYF
once	NA	14	TRBJ2-2	TRBV25-1	TGTGCCAGCAGTGTACGGCCGGGAGCCGGGGAGCTGTTTTTT	CASSVRPGAGELFF
NA	TRBD1	16	TRBJ1-6	TRBV7-9	TGTGCCAGCAGCCCCCCGACAGGGTATGCGGATTCACCCCTCCACTTT	CASSPPTGYADSPLHF
NA	TRBD2	16	TRBJ2-2	TRBV15	TGTGCCACCAGCAGAGGACTAGCGAAAGGCACCGGGGAGCTGTTTTTT	CATSRGLAKGTGELFF
NA	NA	15	TRBJ1-3	TRBV7-6	TGTGCCAGCAGCTTAGGGCCAAACTCTGGAAACACCATATATTTT	CASSLGPNSGNTIYF
NA	NA	14	TRBJ1-4	TRBV30	TGTGCCTGGAGTGTAAGGGGGATTAGTGAAAAACTGTTTTTT	CAWSVRGISEKLFF
few	NA	16	TRBJ1-4	TRBV15	TGTGCCACCAGCAGAGGTTGGACAGCAACTAATGAAAAACTGTTTTTT	CATSRGWTATNEKLFF
NA	TRBD1	16	TRBJ1-6	TRBV12-5	TGTGCTAGTGCCCTTCCCTTTGGACAGGGTAATTCACCCCTCCACTTT	CASALPFGQGNSPLHF
NA	TRBD1	13	TRBJ2-2	TRBV11-3	TGTGCCAGCAGCTCACAGGGGACCGGGGAGCTGTTTTTT	CASSSQGTGELFF
NA	NA	12	TRBJ1-2	TRBV6-5	TGTGCCAGCTTCCCGGGGAAGGGTGGCTACACCTTC	CASFPGKGGYTF
NA	NA	12	TRBJ1-1	TRBV4-1	TGCGCCAGCAGCCAGTTCGACACTGAAGCTTTCTTT	CASSQFDTEAFF
NA	NA	17	TRBJ1-4	TRBV2	TGTGCCAGCAGTGAAGGAAATCTACCTGCTGGGAGCGAAAAACTGTTTTTT	CASSEGNLPAGSEKLFF
NA	NA	14	TRBJ1-2	TRBV5-8	TGTGCCAGCAACGCCTGGGGCCTGAACTATGGCTACACCTTC	CASNAWGLNYGYTF
NA	NA	13	TRBJ1-2	TRBV11-1	TGTGCCAGCAGCAACAGGGTCCCCTATGGCTACACCTTC	CASSNRVPYGYTF
NA	NA	13	TRBJ1-2	TRBV5-1	TGCGCCAGCAGCCCCAGGGCCAATTATGGCTACACCTTC	CASSPRANYGYTF
NA	TRBD2	11	TRBJ2-1	TRBV20-1	TGCAGTGCTGGAAGCGGGGGCCCTCAGTTCTTC	CSAGSGGPQFF